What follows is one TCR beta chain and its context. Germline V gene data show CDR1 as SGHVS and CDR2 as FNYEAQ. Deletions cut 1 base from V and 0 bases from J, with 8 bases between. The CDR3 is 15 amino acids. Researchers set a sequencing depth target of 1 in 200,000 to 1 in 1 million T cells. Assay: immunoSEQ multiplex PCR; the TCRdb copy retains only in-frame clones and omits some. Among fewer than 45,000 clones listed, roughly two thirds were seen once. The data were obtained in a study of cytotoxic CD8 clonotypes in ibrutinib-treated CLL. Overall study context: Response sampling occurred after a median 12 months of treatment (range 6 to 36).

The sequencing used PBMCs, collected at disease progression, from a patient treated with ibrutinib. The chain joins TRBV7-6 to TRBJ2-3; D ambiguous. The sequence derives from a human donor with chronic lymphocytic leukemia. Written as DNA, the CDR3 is TGTGCCAGCAGCTTAGACGGCACTAGCACAGATACGCAGTATTTT. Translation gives CASSLDGTSTDTQYF.